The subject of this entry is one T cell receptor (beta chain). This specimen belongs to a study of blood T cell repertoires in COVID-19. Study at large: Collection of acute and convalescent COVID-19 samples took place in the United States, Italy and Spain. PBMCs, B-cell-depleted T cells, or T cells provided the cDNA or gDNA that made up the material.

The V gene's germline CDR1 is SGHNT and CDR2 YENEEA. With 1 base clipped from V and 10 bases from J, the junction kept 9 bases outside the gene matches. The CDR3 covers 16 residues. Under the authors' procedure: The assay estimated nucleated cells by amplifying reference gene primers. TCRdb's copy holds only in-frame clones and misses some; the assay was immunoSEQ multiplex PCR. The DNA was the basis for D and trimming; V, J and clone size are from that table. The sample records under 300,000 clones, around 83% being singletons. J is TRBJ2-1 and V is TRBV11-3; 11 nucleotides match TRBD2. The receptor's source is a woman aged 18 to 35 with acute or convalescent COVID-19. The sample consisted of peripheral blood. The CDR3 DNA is TGTGCCAGCAGCTTAGGTAGCGGGAGGGCCGAAAAGGAGCAGTTCTTC. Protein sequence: CASSLGSGRAEKEQFF.